Included here is one TCR beta chain sequence, with context. The data are from a study of PD-L1 blockade in urothelial cancer. Study overall: Samples of blood were analyzed 3 weeks (second dose) and 6 weeks after treatment start. A median blood sample held approximately 140,000 T cells and approximately 80,000 unique TCRs.

CDR1 and CDR2 from the germline V gene are MNHEY and SVGAGI. The CDR3 has 15 residues. V trimming: 8 bases; J trimming: 0 bases; junction bases outside the gene matches: 10. Libraries were prepared by immunoSEQ multiplex PCR; TCRdb keeps only in-frame clonotypes and omits some of them. Of roughly 50,000 clones listed, approximately 80% are singletons. The sequence was collected from a man between 65 and 85 years old with urothelial cancer. This specimen consisted of PBMCs, obtained around atezolizumab (anti-PD-L1) treatment. V usage is TRBV6-5 and J usage is TRBJ2-7, with 7 bases fitting TRBD1. CDR3 DNA sequence: TGTGCCAGCGGGAGTTGGGACAGCTTCTCCTACGAGCAGTACTTC. It yields the protein CASGSWDSFSYEQYF.